A single T cell receptor beta chain is shown here with its context. This clone was counted only a few times. What this receptor recognizes is not known. Per-nucleotide qualities are absent, and no much larger clonotype sits a single base away. Each donor gave one peripheral blood draw, averaging roughly 120 mL, which was collected into heparinised tubes. Naive, central memory, regulatory and stem cell-like memory CD4+ T cells were sorted on a BD FACSAria II using a panel including CD45RO, CCR7, CD25, CD127, CD95 and CD27. Every sorted population had a purity above 98%. PBMCs were isolated right away by Lymphoprep density gradient centrifugation and were stained directly, without culture. So that batch effects would be minimized, each experiment stained and sorted samples in pairs, pairing one healthy donor with one patient. The data were taken from a study of beta chain features in type 1 diabetes (dated by TCRdb to the late 2010s). About the study as a whole: No differences in mean age, gender distribution, total cell number or subset yield were found between patients and healthy donors. Across all samples, 90 million to 130 million sorted cells were examined, and cell number per subset correlated strongly with RNA yield. The study compared TCRB repertoires of sorted circulating CD4+ T cell subsets between recently diagnosed type 1 diabetes patients and matched healthy donors. Regulatory and stem cell-like memory subsets were obtained from only 8 patients and about eight healthy donors, while naive and central memory subsets were obtained from all 30 or so donors.

The V end loses 0 bases and the J end loses 4 bases, and a stretch of 13 bases separates them. Based on the germline V gene, the CDR1 and CDR2 sequences are SGDLS and YYNGEE. The CDR3 measures 15 amino acids from cysteine to phenylalanine. Left in the record is the CDR3 DNA by itself, 45 bases read in frame from the first base. All of the isolated RNA was reverse transcribed with the High Capacity cDNA Reverse Transcription Kit, so expressed TCRB transcripts were sequenced. Deep immunoSEQ sequencing was applied to naive, central memory and regulatory T cell samples, giving an average of about 3.8 million total reads per sample. Sorted cells were lysed in RLT buffer and RNA was extracted with DNase-treated RNeasy Micro or Mini kits, depending on cell number. To prevent cross-contamination, every cell subset was processed on its own, while patient and healthy donor samples were processed together. The immunoSEQ multiplex PCR was used to amplify TCRB sequences from cDNA, yielding 87-bp fragments that span the CDR3 region. Sequencing of the amplicons was done on the Illumina HiSeq platform. In the original analysis: Synthetic template baselines were used to correct PCR bias computationally, reads within Hamming distance 2 were collapsed, and singletons that could not be merged were discarded. By aligning reads against IMGT, V, D and J genes, CDR3 length, and insertions or deletions at six rearrangement sites were assigned. Within each subset, clonotype counts were normalized to sorted cell number, and only after that were true diversity and Gini coefficients computed with the tcR R package. The overlap coefficient, calculated on TCRB nucleotide sequences, was used to quantify repertoire sharing. Out-of-frame TCRB sequences from naive cells were analyzed as a proxy for the pre-selection repertoire. TCRdb retrieved this table from immuneACCESS and kept in-frame rearrangements only. Not all clones are present; in checked studies, unresolved V genes account for under half, and no reason is known for the remainder. The DNA was the basis for D and trimming; V, J and clone size are from that table. In this sample the table shows about 930,000 clones, around a sixth of which occur a single time. Of the sample, 0.023% falls within the top ten clones.

What the authors observed across the whole study: Patients with type 1 diabetes made fewer insertions and deleted more nucleotides at VDJ recombination sites, implying thymic rearrangement abnormalities. Type 1 diabetes patients showed a moderate but significant shortening of TCRB CDR3 length in all four CD4+ subsets. Sequencing cDNA rather than genomic DNA could over-represent highly expressing activated cells, although activation and CD3 levels did not differ between groups. PCR might favor shorter templates, but patient and control samples were amplified and corrected together, so any skew would affect both groups equally. Because the HLA sub-analyses included only small numbers of individuals, any influence of HLA type on TCRB rearrangement was left unresolved. Naive, central memory and regulatory TCRB repertoires appeared to be more similar among patients than among healthy donors.

Recombination joined TRBV9 with TRBJ1-1; TRBD1 is a possible D gene, resting on 6 matching bases. The specimen was naive CD4+ T cells from blood. The sample's cell subset or site, from its label and the paper: true naive CD4+ T cells. The origin of this receptor is a woman aged 18 to 35 in good health. DNA sequence: TGTGCCAGCAGCGTAGCCGCGATCAGGGGCACTGAAGCTTTCTTT. Its amino acids are CASSVAAIRGTEAFF.